The next 11 T cell receptor beta chains were all read from a single sample in a study of cytomegalovirus exposure and HLA in healthy donors. The PCR ran on 60 Vbeta and 13 Jbeta primers. Produced via immunoSEQ multiplex PCR; TCRdb's table is partial and in-frame only. This sample carries under 200,000 clones, 65% to 90% of them seen once, and the ten largest clones take 5% to 7.5%. Sequenced material: PBMCs. These receptors were collected from a man between 50 and 59 years old in good health and CMV-seropositive.

For the CDR3, the DNA is TGTGCCAGCAGCTCAACGGGAGGGACAACTAATGAAAAACTGTTTTTT. It encodes CASSSTGGTTNEKLFF. The rearrangement links TRBV7-9 to TRBJ1-4; D ambiguous. V lost 4 bases and J 0 bases, leaving 12 bases between the germline ends. The germline CDR1 and CDR2 sequences are SEHNR and FQNEAQ (reference sequence). The CDR3 is made up of 16 amino acids.

The V and J genes are TRBV29-1 and TRBJ2-7, with D maybe TRBD1 (5 bases). CDR1 and CDR2 from the germline V gene are SQVTM and ANQGSEA. This CDR3 is built from 14 residues. Trimming left V 6 bases short and J 4 bases short, with 19 bases between. The CDR3: CSVELGHKGYEQYF. CDR3 DNA: TGCAGCGTAGAACTCGGACATAAGGGTTACGAGCAGTACTTC.

The chain uses TRBV27 and TRBJ2-1; TRBD1 agrees at 12 bases. This CDR3 contains 19 residues. Unmatched junction bases numbered 8, after V lost 1 base and J lost 1 base. Germline CDR1 MNHEY, CDR2 SMNVEV (reference sequence). The CDR3 spells CASSLLPGTGGWSYNEQFF. The CDR3, as DNA: TGTGCCAGCAGTTTATTACCCGGGACAGGGGGCTGGTCCTACAATGAGCAGTTCTTC.

The genes are TRBV9 and TRBJ2-3; 8 bases agree with TRBD2. This CDR3 has 16 residues. In germline, CDR1 is SGDLS, CDR2 YYNGEE. The ends lost 0 bases at V and 2 bases at J; junction bases unmatched: 5. CDR3 nucleotide sequence: TGTGCCAGCAGCGTAGTGAGCGGGGGCTACACAGATACGCAGTATTTT. Amino acid sequence: CASSVVSGGYTDTQYF.

V and J are TRBV7-6 and TRBJ1-2, with 9 bases aligning to TRBD1. The germline CDR1 and CDR2 sequences are SGHVS and FNYEAQ. CDR3 length: 13 amino acids. Germline trimming cut 5 bases from V and 4 bases from J; bases unmatched to any gene: 2. CDR3 sequence: CASSETGGYGYTF. The CDR3 nucleotides are TGTGCCAGCAGCGAGACAGGGGGCTATGGCTACACCTTC.

The chain combines TRBV5-4 with TRBJ2-7; 13 nucleotides match TRBD2. This CDR3 spans 15 amino acids. The V segment lost 5 bases and the J segment 6 bases; nucleotides outside the gene matches: 8. In germline, CDR1 is SGHNT, CDR2 YYREEE (reference sequence). The CDR3: CASSTGTSGIGEQYV. The CDR3 DNA reads as TGTGCCAGCAGTACCGGGACTAGCGGGATCGGCGAGCAGTACGTC.

On this clone itself: The junction does not match germline at one end; this may be a read error. Here the CDR3 DNA reads TGTGCCTGGAGTGTAAGTGGAGACACCATATATTTT. Translating gives CAWSVSGDTIYF. The chain combines TRBV30 with TRBJ1-3; D unresolved. The CDR3 totals 12 residues. The germline V gene has CDR1 GTSNPN and CDR2 SVGIG (reference sequence).

The chain has TRBV27 and TRBJ1-6; 12 bases agree with TRBD1. The germline gives CDR1 MNHEY, CDR2 SMNVEV (reference sequence). The CDR3 is 17 amino acids. Trimming cost V 3 bases and J 7 bases; bases outside gene matches: 7. This chain's CDR3 is CASSLWGTGGANSPLHF. CDR3 bases: TGTGCCAGCAGTTTGTGGGGGACAGGGGGCGCAAATTCACCCCTCCACTTT.

V is TRBV5-1 and J is TRBJ1-4; the D is unclear. The germline CDR1 and CDR2 sequences are SGHRS and YFSETQ. Trimming pared 0 bases from V and 8 bases from J, leaving 8 bases between. The CDR3 is 13 residues long. Written as DNA, the CDR3 is TGCGCCAGCAGCTTGGACAATCTCGAAAAACTGTTTTTT. The encoded protein is CASSLDNLEKLFF.

V usage is TRBV4-2 and J usage is TRBJ2-7, with D perhaps TRBD1 (5 bases). Trimming took off 0 bases at V and 1 base at J, with 10 bases between the two ends. Germline CDR1 reads LGHNA; CDR2 reads YNFKEQ. The CDR3 is 15 amino acids. DNA for the CDR3: TGTGCCAGCAGCCAAGAAAGGACATCTTCCTACGAGCAGTACTTC. Its protein is CASSQERTSSYEQYF.

The chain joins TRBV7-9 to TRBJ2-4; maybe TRBD2 (6 bases). CDR3 length: 17 amino acids. Looked up from germline, CDR1 is SEHNR and CDR2 is FQNEAQ (reference sequence). Trimming removed 4 bases at V and 7 bases at J, with 23 bases between. The CDR3 is CASSYSQGGALGNIQYF. The DNA of the CDR3 is TGTGCCAGCAGCTACTCCCAAGGAGGGGCGCTGGGGAACATTCAGTACTTC.